The 30 T cell receptor beta chains presented below share a single source sample, sequenced in a study of Graves' ophthalmopathy and Graves' hyperthyroidism. Amplifying from RNA transcripts, the study obtained TCR beta CDR3 regions. HTBI-primed first-round RT-PCR preceded second-round multiplex PCR. Using its own MiXCR run on the multiplex PCR reads, TCRdb lists one record per CDR3 protein. The sample lists about 400,000 distinct CDR3 sequences; around 20% were seen once. Sequencing was carried out using peripheral blood. The receptors come from a woman younger than 35 with Graves' ophthalmopathy.

The rearrangement uses TRBV28 and TRBJ1-5; D gene uncertain. V was clipped by 5 bases and J by 5 bases, with 10 bases between them. In germline, CDR1 is MDHEN, CDR2 SYDVKM. The CDR3 consists of 13 residues. The CDR3 sequence is CASSPRADQPQHF. The CDR3 region has the DNA TGTGCCAGCAGTCCCCGGGCGGATCAGCCCCAGCATTTT.

A note on this clonotype: A read error may be the cause here, since a much bigger clone is one base away. The gene calls are TRBV9 and TRBJ2-2; the match to TRBD1 covers 8 bases. Germline CDR1 reads SGDLS; CDR2 reads YYNGEE. The CDR3 spans 13 residues. CDR3 DNA sequence: TGTGTCAGCAGCCAGGGGGCGGGCGGGGAGCTGTTTTTT. Protein: CVSSQGAGGELFF. The full variable domain, rest sourced from reference TRBV9 and TRBJ2-2, is DSGVTQTPKHLITATGQRVTLRCSPRSGDLSVYWYQQSLDQGLQFLIQYYNGEERAKGNILERFSAQQFPDLHSELNLSSLELGDSALYFCVSSQGAGGELFFGEGSRLTVL.

This chain connects TRBV30 to TRBJ1-1, with D uncertain. V was pared by 0 bases and J by 5 bases, with 10 bases between. The CDR3 loop spans 13 amino acids. Germline V gives CDR1 GTSNPN, CDR2 SVGIG (reference sequence). CDR3 in DNA: TGTGCCTGGAGTGTACGGTCGGGGACTGAAGCTTTCTTT. Translated: CAWSVRSGTEAFF. The whole variable domain, remainder taken from reference TRBV30 and TRBJ1-1, is SQTIHQWPATLVQPVGSPLSLECTVEGTSNPNLYWYRQAAGRGLQLLFYSVGIGQISSEVPQNLSASRPQDRQFILSSKKLLLSDSGFYLCAWSVRSGTEAFFGQGTRLTVV.

This clonotype was seen repeatedly, ten times or more. This sequence joins TRBV30 and TRBJ2-2, with D possibly called TRBD1 or TRBD2 (6 bases each). This CDR3 is built from 14 residues. Trimming pared 3 bases from V and 2 bases from J, leaving 10 bases between. CDR1 and CDR2 (germline): GTSNPN, SVGIG (reference sequence). CDR3 sequence (DNA): TGTGCCTGGAGAGGGGGGCCCAACACCGGGGAGCTGTTTTTT. It is translated as CAWRGGPNTGELFF.

Ten or more counts support this clonotype. The rearrangement links TRBV6-5 to TRBJ2-5; 7 bases line up with TRBD1. CDR1 and CDR2 (germline): MNHEY, SVGAGI. This CDR3 has 14 residues. V shed 5 bases and J 4 bases; nucleotides not matched to a gene: 7. DNA for the CDR3: TGTGCCAGCAGTCTACAGGGGTCCCCAGAGACCCAGTACTTC. It codes for CASSLQGSPETQYF.

This clonotype came up many times. The chain links TRBV20-1 to TRBJ2-5, with TRBD2 matching 8 bases. The trim removed 5 bases at V and 5 bases at J, leaving 7 bases unmatched. The CDR3 totals 13 residues. CDR1 is DFQATT, CDR2 SNEGSKA, per germline (reference sequence). The CDR3 loop is CSARAGAGETQYF. DNA for the CDR3: TGCAGTGCTCGAGCGGGGGCAGGGGAGACCCAGTACTTC.

At least ten counts were recorded for this clonotype. The rearrangement links TRBV6-2 or TRBV6-3 to TRBJ1-1; the D gene is possibly TRBD1 (5 bases). V lost 5 bases, J lost 3 bases, and 16 bases lay in between. This CDR3 is built from 15 residues. Looked up from germline, CDR1 is MNHEY and CDR2 is SVGEGT. CDR3 in DNA: TGTGCCAGCAGTGGAGCTGGACTGGGGGACACTGAAGCTTTCTTT. Translating gives CASSGAGLGDTEAFF.

In its sample, this clonotype was seen many times. This rearrangement joins TRBV10-3 to TRBJ1-1, with D perhaps TRBD1 (5 bases). There are 13 residues in the CDR3. The V and J ends lost 11 bases and 1 base respectively, with 14 bases between them. CDR1 and CDR2 from the germline V gene are ENHRY and SYGVKD. The CDR3 reads CAARGTRNTEAFF. CDR3 nucleotides: TGTGCCGCCCGGGGGACGAGGAACACTGAAGCTTTCTTT.

This clonotype was seen repeatedly, ten times or more. The chain combines TRBV27 with TRBJ1-1; maybe TRBD1 (5 bases). The germline CDR1 and CDR2 sequences are MNHEY and SMNVEV (reference sequence). CDR3 length: 12 residues. The CDR3 spells CAVGTGNTEAFF. DNA of the CDR3: TGTGCGGTGGGGACGGGGAACACTGAAGCTTTCTTT.

This clonotype was recorded a few times. The chain has TRBV29-1 and TRBJ2-4; TRBD1 matches 8 bases. Germline-derived CDR1 and CDR2 are SQVTM and ANQGSEA. The V gene end was trimmed by 0 bases and the J gene end by 4 bases; junction bases not matched to a gene: 5. The CDR3 is made up of 15 amino acids. CDR3 region: CSVEDRGTGKNIQYF. In DNA, the CDR3 is TGCAGCGTTGAAGATCGAGGGACAGGAAAAAACATTCAGTACTTC.

This rearrangement joins TRBV6-2 or TRBV6-3 to TRBJ2-5, with D maybe TRBD1 (6 bases). From germline, CDR1 is MNHEY and CDR2 SVGEGT. V lost 2 bases, J lost 5 bases, and 30 bases lay in between. This CDR3 spans 20 amino acids. CDR3 bases: TGTGCCAGCAGTTACAAAATGGCAACTCACAGGGCTAGCATTTGGGAGACCCAGTACTTC. Its translation: CASSYKMATHRASIWETQYF.

The sample holds many counts of this clonotype. CDR3 nucleotide sequence: TGTGCCAGCAGCGTAGGGGGGGTCGGAGCCAACGTCCTGACTTTC. Its protein product is CASSVGGVGANVLTF. The chain is built from TRBV9 and TRBJ2-6; D may be TRBD2 (6 bases). The CDR3 runs 15 residues. The germline gives CDR1 SGDLS, CDR2 YYNGEE. V dropped 0 bases and J dropped 7 bases, with 11 bases sitting between them.

The table lists this clonotype with many counts. The chain uses TRBV29-1 and TRBJ1-1; D not resolved. Trimming cost V 2 bases and J 2 bases, with 6 bases left between them. The CDR3 has 12 amino acids. Germline V gene data show CDR1 as SQVTM and CDR2 as ANQGSEA. The DNA for the CDR3 is TGCAGCGTTGAAATAGCAAACACTGAAGCTTTCTTT. Protein sequence: CSVEIANTEAFF. Supplemented by reference TRBV29-1 and TRBJ1-1, the full variable domain reads SAVISQKPSRDICQRGTSLTIQCQVDSQVTMMFWYRQQPGQSLTLIATANQGSEATYESGFVIDKFPISRPNLTFSTLTVSNMSPEDSSIYLCSVEIANTEAFFGQGTRLTVV.

This clonotype was seen at least ten times. This sequence joins TRBV6-1 and TRBJ1-2, with 10 bases lining up with TRBD1. V lost 5 bases to trimming and J lost 6 bases; unmatched junction nucleotides: 9. The CDR3 runs to 15 residues. The germline gives CDR1 MNHNS, CDR2 SASEGT. CDR3 amino acids: CASSPGQGVFNGYTF. In nucleotides, the CDR3 is TGTGCCAGCAGTCCTGGACAGGGGGTTTTTAATGGCTACACCTTC.

This clonotype was seen more than once but under ten times. The V and J genes are TRBV3-1 and TRBJ1-3; TRBD1 aligns across 8 bases. Unmatched junction bases numbered 3, after V lost 2 bases and J lost 0 bases. CDR3 length equals 16 residues. Germline assignment: CDR1 LGHDT and CDR2 YNNKEL (reference sequence). This chain's CDR3 is CASSQFQGASGNTIYF. CDR3 nucleotides: TGTGCCAGCAGCCAATTCCAGGGGGCCTCTGGAAACACCATATATTTT.

This clonotype was detected many times. V and J are TRBV4-2 and TRBJ2-7, with 7 bases aligning to TRBD2. CDR3 size: 17 residues. J gave up 2 bases and V 3 bases, and 13 bases lay outside the gene matches. The germline V gene encodes CDR1 LGHNA and CDR2 YNFKEQ. CDR3 coding DNA: TGTGCCAGCAGCCAGGATGATTTGAGCGGGGCCACCTACGAGCAGTACTTC. Amino acid sequence: CASSQDDLSGATYEQYF.

The V call is TRBV2, the J call TRBJ1-5, with D perhaps matching TRBD1 (6 bases). Germline V gene lookup returns CDR1 SNHLY and CDR2 FYNNEI. The CDR3 is 15 amino acids. V was shortened by 5 bases and J by 0 bases, with 11 bases between the two germline ends. DNA for the CDR3: TGTGCCAGCAGTACTGACAGGATTAGCAATCAGCCCCAGCATTTT. Protein sequence: CASSTDRISNQPQHF.

This clonotype was seen at least ten times. The gene calls are TRBV6-2 or TRBV6-3 and TRBJ2-7; 8 nucleotides match TRBD1. V was pared by 6 bases and J by 4 bases, with 8 bases of the junction left unmatched. Germline CDR1 MNHEY, CDR2 SVGEGT. The CDR3 length is 14 residues. Here the CDR3 reads CASSKRQGRYEQYF. CDR3 nucleotide sequence: TGTGCCAGCAGCAAGAGACAGGGGAGGTACGAGCAGTACTTC.

As regards this clonotype: This could be a read error, since a much larger clone is one nucleotide away. The V call is TRBV5-1, the J call TRBJ2-4; D perhaps matches TRBD2 (6 bases). The DNA end lines up better with TRBJ2-1; the J call may be wrong. Germline assignment: CDR1 SGHRS and CDR2 YFSETQ. The CDR3 spans 11 residues. The CDR3 sequence: CASSFRGWQFF. CDR3 bases: TGCGCCAGCAGCTTCCGGGGGTGGCAGTTCTTC.

This clonotype has just one count. The chain couples TRBV20-1 to TRBJ2-7, with 7 bases lining up with TRBD1. J was trimmed by 2 bases and V by 6 bases; bases with no gene match: 13. CDR3 length: 15 amino acids. Germline-derived CDR1 and CDR2 are DFQATT and SNEGSKA (reference sequence). The CDR3 sequence is CSAAPDTGAAYEQYF. The CDR3 bases are TGCAGTGCGGCTCCGGATACAGGGGCCGCCTACGAGCAGTACTTC.

The sample holds many counts of this clonotype. The DNA of the CDR3 is TGTGCCAGCAGCTTGAACTCTGGACAGGGGGTGGGACCCCAGCATTTT. It encodes CASSLNSGQGVGPQHF. This chain joins TRBV5-6 and TRBJ1-5; 10 nucleotides line up with TRBD1. CDR1 and CDR2 (germline): SGHDT, YYEEEE. V shed 1 base and J 10 bases; nucleotides not matched to a gene: 11. The CDR3 is made up of 16 amino acids.

This clonotype was observed at least ten times. This sequence joins TRBV6-2 or TRBV6-3 and TRBJ2-7; the match to TRBD1 covers 10 bases. The CDR3 spans 16 residues. From germline, CDR1 is MNHEY and CDR2 SVGEGT. V gave up 2 bases and J gave up 4 bases; unmatched junction bases: 8. The CDR3 DNA reads TGTGCCAGCAGTTACGACACCGACAGGGGGCTTTACGAGCAGTACTTC. Its translation: CASSYDTDRGLYEQYF.

This clonotype was seen repeatedly, ten times or more. V and J are TRBV6-5 and TRBJ1-6; D is possibly TRBD1 (5 bases). V was pared by 0 bases and J by 0 bases, with 12 bases between. CDR1 and CDR2 (germline): MNHEY, SVGAGI. The CDR3 spans 18 residues. The CDR3 DNA reads TGTGCCAGCAGTTACTCCCTAGGGGAAAGCTCCTATAATTCACCCCTCCACTTT. This gives the protein CASSYSLGESSYNSPLHF.

This clonotype was counted ten times or more. CDR3 protein: CATSDNDEAFF. In nucleotides, the CDR3 is TGTGCCACCAGCGACAATGATGAAGCTTTCTTT. The chain joins TRBV15 to TRBJ1-1; D is uncertain. The CDR3 totals 11 residues. V was clipped by 5 bases and J by 7 bases, with 8 bases between them. Germline lookup yields CDR1 LNHNV and CDR2 YYDKDF (reference sequence). Supplemented by reference TRBV15 and TRBJ1-1, the full variable domain reads DAMVIQNPRYQVTQFGKPVTLSCSQTLNHNVMYWYQQKSSQAPKLLFHYYDKDFNNEADTPDNFQSRRPNTSFCFLDIRSPGLGDTAMYLCATSDNDEAFFGQGTRLTVV.

In its sample, this clonotype was seen many times. The chain is built from TRBV19 and TRBJ2-7; 12 nucleotides match TRBD2. Germline CDR1 is LNHDA and CDR2 is SQIVND (reference sequence). The CDR3 length is 15 residues. The V and J ends lost 7 bases and 2 bases, in that order; junction bases with no gene match: 6. The CDR3 protein is CASTTSGRVPYEQYF. The CDR3 DNA sequence: TGTGCCAGTACGACTAGCGGGAGAGTACCCTACGAGCAGTACTTC.

The rearrangement joins TRBV20-1 to TRBJ1-2; no firm D call. V lost 3 bases, J lost 12 bases, and 11 bases lay in between. Looked up from germline, CDR1 is DFQATT and CDR2 is SNEGSKA (reference sequence). This CDR3 spans 10 amino acids. The CDR3 DNA follows: TGCAGTGCTAGGGTTAGGTACGACACCTTC. It is translated as CSARVRYDTF.

The table lists this clonotype with many counts. The chain employs TRBV6-2 or TRBV6-3 and TRBJ1-5; D not resolved. Germline CDR1 and CDR2: MNHEY and SVGEGT. CDR3 length: 12 amino acids. Trimming took 8 bases from V and 4 from J, leaving 9 bases between them. CDR3 amino acids: CASGRSNQPQHF. The CDR3 DNA sequence: TGTGCCAGCGGCAGGTCTAATCAGCCCCAGCATTTT.

This rearrangement joins TRBV24-1 to TRBJ1-2; 8 bases fit TRBD1. This CDR3 is 16 amino acids long. CDR1 is KGHDR and CDR2 is SFDVKD in the germline V gene. V shed 3 bases, J shed 8 bases, and the junction held 13 bases outside the gene matches. In nucleotides, the CDR3 is TGTGCCACCAGTGATCCTTCGGCAGGGGGCCATCGGGGCTACACCTTC. Protein sequence: CATSDPSAGGHRGYTF.

The chain links TRBV6-2 or TRBV6-3 to TRBJ1-1, with D tentatively TRBD1 (6 bases). This CDR3 is 18 amino acids long. CDR1 is MNHEY and CDR2 is SVGEGT in the germline V gene. Trimming left V 7 bases short and J 4 bases short, with 28 bases between. Here the CDR3 DNA reads TGTGCCAGCACCTTCGAAGGAAGCGGGGGGGCAAGGAGCACTGAAGCTTTCTTT. Its protein product is CASTFEGSGGARSTEAFF.

This clonotype was seen ten or more times. V gene TRBV11-2 combines with J gene TRBJ2-5; D possibly corresponds to TRBD2 (6 bases). Germline values: CDR1 SGHAT, CDR2 FQNNGV. The CDR3 runs to 14 residues. Trimming took off 5 bases at V and 5 bases at J, with 15 bases between the two ends. The CDR3 DNA is TGTGCCAGCAGCGCCCTGACTAGTTTTGAGACCCAGTACTTC. It encodes CASSALTSFETQYF.